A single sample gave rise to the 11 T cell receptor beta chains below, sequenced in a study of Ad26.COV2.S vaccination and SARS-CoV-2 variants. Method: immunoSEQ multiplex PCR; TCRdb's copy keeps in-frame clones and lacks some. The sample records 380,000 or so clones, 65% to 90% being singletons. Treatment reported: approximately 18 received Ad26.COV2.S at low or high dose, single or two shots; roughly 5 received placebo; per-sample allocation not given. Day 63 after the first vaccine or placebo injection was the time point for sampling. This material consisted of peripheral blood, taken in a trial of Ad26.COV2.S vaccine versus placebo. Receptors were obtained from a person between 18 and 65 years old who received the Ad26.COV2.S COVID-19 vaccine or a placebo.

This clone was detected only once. The CDR3 sequence is CASSYEGRGGYTF. For the CDR3, the DNA is TGTGCCAGCAGTTACGAGGGAAGAGGAGGCTACACCTTC. This chain joins TRBV6-5 and TRBJ1-2; D is ambiguous. This CDR3 comprises 13 residues. CDR1 is MNHEY, CDR2 SVGAGI, per germline. The V and J ends lost 2 bases and 8 bases respectively, with 12 bases between them.

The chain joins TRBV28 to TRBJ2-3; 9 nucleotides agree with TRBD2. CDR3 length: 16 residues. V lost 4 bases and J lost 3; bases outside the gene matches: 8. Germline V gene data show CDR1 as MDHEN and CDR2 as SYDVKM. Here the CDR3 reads CASSSSGRRSTDTQYF. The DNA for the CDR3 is TGTGCCAGCAGTTCGAGCGGGAGGAGGTCGACAGATACGCAGTATTTT.

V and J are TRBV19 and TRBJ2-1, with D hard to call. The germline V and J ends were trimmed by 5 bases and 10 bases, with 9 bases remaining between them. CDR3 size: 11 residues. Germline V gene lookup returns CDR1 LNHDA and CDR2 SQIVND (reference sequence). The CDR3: CASSGAFEQFF. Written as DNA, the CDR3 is TGTGCCAGTAGTGGCGCATTCGAGCAGTTCTTC.

CDR3 residues: CATSRWGTENEKLFF. The CDR3 DNA reads TGTGCCACCAGCAGATGGGGGACCGAGAATGAAAAACTGTTTTTT. V is TRBV15 and J is TRBJ1-4; D is possibly TRBD1 (5 bases). This CDR3 spans 15 amino acids. Trimming cost V 2 bases and J 5 bases, with 12 bases left between them. Per germline, CDR1 LNHNV and CDR2 YYDKDF (reference sequence).

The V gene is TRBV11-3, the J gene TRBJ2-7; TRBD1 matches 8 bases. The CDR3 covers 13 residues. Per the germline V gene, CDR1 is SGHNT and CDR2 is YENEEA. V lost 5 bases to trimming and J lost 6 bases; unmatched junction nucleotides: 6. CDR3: CASSRQGRGEQYF. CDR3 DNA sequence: TGTGCCAGCAGCCGACAGGGGAGAGGCGAGCAGTACTTC. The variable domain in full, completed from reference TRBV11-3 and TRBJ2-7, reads EAGVVQSPRYKIIEKKQPVAFWCNPISGHNTLYWYLQNLGQGPELLIRYENEEAVDDSQLPKDRFSAERLKGVDSTLKIQPAELGDSAVYLCASSRQGRGEQYFGPGTRLTVT.

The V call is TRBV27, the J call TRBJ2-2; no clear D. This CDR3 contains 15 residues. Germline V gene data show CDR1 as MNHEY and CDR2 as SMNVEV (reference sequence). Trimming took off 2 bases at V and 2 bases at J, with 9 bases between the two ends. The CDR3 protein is CASSLANLNTGELFF. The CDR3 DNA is TGTGCCAGCAGTTTAGCGAATCTTAACACCGGGGAGCTGTTTTTT.

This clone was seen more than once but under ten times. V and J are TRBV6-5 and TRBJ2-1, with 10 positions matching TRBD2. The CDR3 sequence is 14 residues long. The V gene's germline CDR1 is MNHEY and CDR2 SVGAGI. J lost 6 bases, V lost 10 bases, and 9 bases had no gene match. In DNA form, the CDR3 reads TGTGCCACGCTCCCGGGACTAGCGACCAATGAGCAGTTCTTC. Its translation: CATLPGLATNEQFF.

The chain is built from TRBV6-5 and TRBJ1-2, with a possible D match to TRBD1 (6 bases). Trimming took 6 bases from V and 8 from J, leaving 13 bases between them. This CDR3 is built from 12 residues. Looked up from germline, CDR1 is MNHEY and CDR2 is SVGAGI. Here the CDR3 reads CASSTGTRGYTF. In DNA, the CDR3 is TGTGCCAGCAGCACAGGGACTCGAGGCTACACCTTC.

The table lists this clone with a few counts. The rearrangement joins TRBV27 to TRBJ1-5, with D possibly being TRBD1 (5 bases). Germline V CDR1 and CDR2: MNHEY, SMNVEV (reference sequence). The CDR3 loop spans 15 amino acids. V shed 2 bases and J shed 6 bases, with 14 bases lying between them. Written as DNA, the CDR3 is TGTGCCAGCAGTTTACATCAAGGGGATCGTCAGCCCCAGCATTTT. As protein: CASSLHQGDRQPQHF.

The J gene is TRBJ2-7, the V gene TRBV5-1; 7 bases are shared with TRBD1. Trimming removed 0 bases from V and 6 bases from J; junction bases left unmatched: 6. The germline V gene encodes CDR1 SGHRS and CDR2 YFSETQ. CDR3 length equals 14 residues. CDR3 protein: CASSLGQGFGEQYF. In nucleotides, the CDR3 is TGCGCCAGCAGCTTGGGACAGGGATTTGGCGAGCAGTACTTC.

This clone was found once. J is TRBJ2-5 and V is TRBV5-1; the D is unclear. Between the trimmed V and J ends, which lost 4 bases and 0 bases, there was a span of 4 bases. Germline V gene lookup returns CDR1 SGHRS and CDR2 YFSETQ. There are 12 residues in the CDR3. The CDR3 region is CASSPDQETQYF. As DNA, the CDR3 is TGCGCCAGCAGCCCGGACCAAGAGACCCAGTACTTC.